The clone carrying this T cell receptor (beta chain) was counted at least ten times. This sample is drawn from a study of T-cell reconstitution after alpha-beta-depleted transplantation in children. Library preparation (for TCRbeta) was performed with unique molecular identifiers. TCRdb itself ran the PCR reads through MiXCR, one entry per CDR3 protein. The sample lists over 550,000 distinct CDR3 sequences; 10% were seen once. Per the germline V gene, CDR1 is MGHDK and CDR2 is SYGVNS. The CDR3 is made up of 14 amino acids. V lost 7 bases, J lost 0 bases, and 4 bases stayed unmatched. The input for sequencing was PBMCs from the stem cell graft donor, taken from the stem cell graft. This receptor was taken from a human donor who donated a stem cell graft to a child with acute myeloid leukemia. J is TRBJ2-5 and V is TRBV25-1, with 8 bases lining up with TRBD1. CDR3 sequence (DNA): TGTGCCAGCACTACGGACAGGGACCAAGAGACCCAGTACTTC. Encoded protein: CASTTDRDQETQYF.